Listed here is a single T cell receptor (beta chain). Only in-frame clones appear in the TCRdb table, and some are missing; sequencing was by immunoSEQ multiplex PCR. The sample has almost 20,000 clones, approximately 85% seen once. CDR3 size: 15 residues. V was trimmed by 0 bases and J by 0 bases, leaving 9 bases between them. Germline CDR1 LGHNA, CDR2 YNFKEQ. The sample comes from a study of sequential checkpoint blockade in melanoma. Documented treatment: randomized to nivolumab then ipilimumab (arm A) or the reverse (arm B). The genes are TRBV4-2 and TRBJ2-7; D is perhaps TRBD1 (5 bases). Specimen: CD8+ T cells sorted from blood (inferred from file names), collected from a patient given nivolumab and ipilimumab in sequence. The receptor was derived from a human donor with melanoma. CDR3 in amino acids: CASSQDGALSYEQYF. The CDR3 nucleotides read TGTGCCAGCAGCCAAGATGGGGCCCTCTCCTACGAGCAGTACTTC.